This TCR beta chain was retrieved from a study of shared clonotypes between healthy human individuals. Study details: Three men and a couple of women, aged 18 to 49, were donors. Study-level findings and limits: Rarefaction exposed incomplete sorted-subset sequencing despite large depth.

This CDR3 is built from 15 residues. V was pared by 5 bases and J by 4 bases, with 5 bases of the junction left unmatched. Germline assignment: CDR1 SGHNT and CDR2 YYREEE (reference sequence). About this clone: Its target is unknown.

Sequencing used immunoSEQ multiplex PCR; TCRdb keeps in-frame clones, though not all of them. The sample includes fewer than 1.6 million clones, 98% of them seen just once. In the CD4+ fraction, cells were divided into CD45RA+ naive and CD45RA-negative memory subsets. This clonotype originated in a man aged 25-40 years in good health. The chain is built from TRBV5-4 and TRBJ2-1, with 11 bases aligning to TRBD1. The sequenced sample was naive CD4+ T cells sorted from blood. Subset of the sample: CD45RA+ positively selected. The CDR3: CASSWGTGGYNEQFF. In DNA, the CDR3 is TGTGCCAGCAGTTGGGGGACAGGGGGATACAATGAGCAGTTCTTC.